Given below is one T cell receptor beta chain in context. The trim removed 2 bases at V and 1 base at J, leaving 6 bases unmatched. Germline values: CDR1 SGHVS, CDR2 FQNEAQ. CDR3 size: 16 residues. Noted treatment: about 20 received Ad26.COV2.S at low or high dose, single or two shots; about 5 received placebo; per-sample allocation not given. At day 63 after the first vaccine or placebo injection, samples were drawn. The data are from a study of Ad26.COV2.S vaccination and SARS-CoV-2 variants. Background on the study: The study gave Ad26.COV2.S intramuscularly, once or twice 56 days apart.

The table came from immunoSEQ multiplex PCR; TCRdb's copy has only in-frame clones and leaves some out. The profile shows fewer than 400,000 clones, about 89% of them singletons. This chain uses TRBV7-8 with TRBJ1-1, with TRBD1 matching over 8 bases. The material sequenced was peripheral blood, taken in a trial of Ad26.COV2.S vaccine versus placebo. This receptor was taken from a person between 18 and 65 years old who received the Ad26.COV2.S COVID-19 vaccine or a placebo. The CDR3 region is CASSLRGGQGNTEAFF. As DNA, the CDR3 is TGTGCCAGCAGCTTAAGGGGCGGACAGGGGAACACTGAAGCTTTCTTT.